The 9 T cell receptor beta chains in this list originate from one sample, sequenced in a study of lymphopenia after photon versus proton radiotherapy. Measured with immunoSEQ multiplex PCR; TCRdb has only the in-frame clones, and not every one. The sample contains some 42,000 clones, about four fifths of which appear only once. The source was peripheral blood, collected from a patient treated with proton-based radiotherapy. These receptor sequences come from a woman in her 70s with pancreatic cancer.

The V gene is TRBV7-2, the J gene TRBJ2-1, with D perhaps TRBD1 (6 bases). The V and J ends lost 1 base and 4 bases respectively, with 14 bases between them. CDR1 is SGHTA, CDR2 FQGNSA, per germline. The CDR3 sequence is 16 residues long. The CDR3: CASSLGTAGVYNEQFF. CDR3 coding DNA: TGTGCCAGCAGCTTAGGGACCGCAGGGGTTTACAATGAGCAGTTCTTC. Using reference TRBV7-2 and TRBJ2-1 for the parts outside the CDR3, the full variable domain is GAGVSQSPSNKVTEKGKDVELRCDPISGHTALYWYRQSLGQGLEFLIYFQGNSAPDKSGLPSDRFSAERTGGSVSTLTIQRTQQEDSAVYLCASSLGTAGVYNEQFFGPGTRLTVL.

V usage is TRBV6-4 and J usage is TRBJ2-5; D not certain. The CDR3 covers 13 residues. Trimming removed 4 bases at V and 5 bases at J, with 11 bases between. Germline values: CDR1 MRHNA, CDR2 SNTAGT. The CDR3 protein is CASSANEMETQYF. In nucleotides, the CDR3 is TGTGCCAGCAGTGCTAATGAGATGGAGACCCAGTACTTC.

The chain uses TRBV7-9 and TRBJ2-1, with D possibly being TRBD1 or TRBD2 (6 bases each). Trimming took 4 bases from V and 9 from J, leaving 16 bases between them. Germline assignment: CDR1 SEHNR and CDR2 FQNEAQ (reference sequence). The CDR3 covers 14 residues. CDR3 residues: CASSSTRGDGEQFF. As DNA, the CDR3 is TGTGCCAGCAGCTCTACTAGGGGGGACGGTGAGCAGTTCTTC.

This clone was counted once. The rearrangement links TRBV7-8 to TRBJ1-2; D is uncertain. This CDR3 comprises 13 residues. Between the trimmed V and J ends, which lost 8 bases and 4 bases, there was a span of 14 bases. CDR1 and CDR2 from the germline V gene are SGHVS and FQNEAQ. CDR3 sequence reads: CASALGTSYGYTF. CDR3 nucleotides: TGTGCCAGCGCTCTAGGAACTTCCTATGGCTACACCTTC.

This chain connects TRBV7-3 to TRBJ1-2, with a weak D call TRBD1 (6 bases). In germline, CDR1 is SGHTA, CDR2 FQGTGA. CDR3 length: 12 residues. Trimming took 8 bases from V and 6 from J, leaving 13 bases between them. The CDR3 here is CASPHRDDGYTF. The CDR3, as DNA: TGTGCCAGCCCCCACAGGGATGATGGCTACACCTTC.

The chain recombines TRBV19 with TRBJ2-7; 15 bases agree with TRBD2. The ends lost 4 bases at V and 4 bases at J; junction bases unmatched: 5. Germline V gene lookup returns CDR1 LNHDA and CDR2 SQIVND (reference sequence). The CDR3 is 16 residues long. The CDR3 DNA follows: TGTGCCAGTAGTACCGGACTAGCGGGAGGGCTTTACGAGCAGTACTTC. This translates into CASSTGLAGGLYEQYF.

The V call is TRBV7-3, the J call TRBJ1-5, with D maybe TRBD1 (6 bases). V lost 6 bases to trimming and J lost 0 bases, with 12 bases between them. Germline assignment: CDR1 SGHTA and CDR2 FQGTGA. The CDR3 contains 15 residues. The CDR3: CASRNGQNSNQPQHF. Written as DNA, the CDR3 is TGTGCCAGCAGGAACGGACAGAATAGCAATCAGCCCCAGCATTTT.

V gene TRBV28 combines with J gene TRBJ2-7; either TRBD1 or TRBD2 may supply D (5 bases each). The CDR3 has 15 residues. Trimming took 5 bases from V and 6 from J, leaving 20 bases between them. From germline, CDR1 is MDHEN and CDR2 SYDVKM. The CDR3 reads CASSLPTGPGGEQYF. In DNA, the CDR3 is TGTGCCAGCAGTCTCCCGACCGGGCCTGGGGGCGAGCAGTACTTC.

This chain links TRBV27 with TRBJ2-3; the D gene is possibly TRBD2 (5 bases). The CDR3 totals 16 residues. Germline-derived CDR1 and CDR2 are MNHEY and SMNVEV (reference sequence). V lost 6 bases and J 1 base, leaving 17 bases between the germline ends. This CDR3 reads CASSPKRGWGTDTQYF. CDR3 DNA: TGTGCCAGCAGCCCCAAGAGAGGGTGGGGCACAGATACGCAGTATTTT.